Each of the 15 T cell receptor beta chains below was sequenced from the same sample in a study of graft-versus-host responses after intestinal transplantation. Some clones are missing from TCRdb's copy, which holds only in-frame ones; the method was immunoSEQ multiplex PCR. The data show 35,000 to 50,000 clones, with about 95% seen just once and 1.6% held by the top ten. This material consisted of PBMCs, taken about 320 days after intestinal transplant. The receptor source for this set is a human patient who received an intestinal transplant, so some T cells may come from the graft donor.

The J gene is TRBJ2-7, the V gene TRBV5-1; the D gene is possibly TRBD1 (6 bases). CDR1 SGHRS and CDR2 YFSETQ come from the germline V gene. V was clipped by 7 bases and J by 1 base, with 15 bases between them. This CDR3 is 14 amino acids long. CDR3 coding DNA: TGCGCCAGCGGTATTGGGGACAAATCCTACGAGCAGTACTTC. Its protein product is CASGIGDKSYEQYF.

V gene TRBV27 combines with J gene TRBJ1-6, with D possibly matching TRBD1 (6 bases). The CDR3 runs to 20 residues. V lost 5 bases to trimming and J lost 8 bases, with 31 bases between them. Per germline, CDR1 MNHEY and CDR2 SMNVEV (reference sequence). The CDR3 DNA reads TGTGCCAGCAGTGGAGGTTGGGGGGACAAGGAGCCGAAGAGCTATTCACCCCTCCACTTT. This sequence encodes CASSGGWGDKEPKSYSPLHF.

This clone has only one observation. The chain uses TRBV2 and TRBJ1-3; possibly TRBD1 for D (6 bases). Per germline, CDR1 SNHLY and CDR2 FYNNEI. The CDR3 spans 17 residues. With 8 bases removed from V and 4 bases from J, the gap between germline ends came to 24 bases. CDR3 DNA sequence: TGTGCCAGCTTCGTACTTACAACAGGGCAGATAGGAAACACCATATATTTT. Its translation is CASFVLTTGQIGNTIYF. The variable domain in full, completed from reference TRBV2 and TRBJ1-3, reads EPEVTQTPSHQVTQMGQEVILRCVPISNHLYFYWYRQILGQKVEFLVSFYNNEISEKSEIFDDQFSVERPDGSNFTLKIRSTKLEDSAMYFCASFVLTTGQIGNTIYFGEGSWLTVV.

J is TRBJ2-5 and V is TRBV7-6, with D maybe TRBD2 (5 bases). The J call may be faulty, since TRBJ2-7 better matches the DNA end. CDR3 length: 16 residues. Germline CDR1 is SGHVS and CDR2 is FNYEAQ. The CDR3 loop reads CASSSGLGETAYEQYF. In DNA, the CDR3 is TGTGCCAGCAGCAGCGGTCTGGGCGAAACGGCCTACGAGCAGTACTTC.

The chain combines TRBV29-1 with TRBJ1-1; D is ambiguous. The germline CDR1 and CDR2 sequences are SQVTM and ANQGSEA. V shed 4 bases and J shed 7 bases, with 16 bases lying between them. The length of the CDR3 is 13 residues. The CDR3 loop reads CSVVWTRRYEAFF. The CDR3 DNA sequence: TGCAGCGTTGTCTGGACTAGACGGTATGAAGCTTTCTTT.

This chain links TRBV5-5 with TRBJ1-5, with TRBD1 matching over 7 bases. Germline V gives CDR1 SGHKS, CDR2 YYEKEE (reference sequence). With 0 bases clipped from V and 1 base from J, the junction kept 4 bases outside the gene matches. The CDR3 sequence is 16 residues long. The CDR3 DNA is TGTGCCAGCAGCTTGGACAGGGGAGGAAGCAATCAGCCCCAGCATTTT. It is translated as CASSLDRGGSNQPQHF.

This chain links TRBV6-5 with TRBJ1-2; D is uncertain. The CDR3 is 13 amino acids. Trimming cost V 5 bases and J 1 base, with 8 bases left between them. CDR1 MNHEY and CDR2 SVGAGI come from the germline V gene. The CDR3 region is CASSHEDNYGYTF. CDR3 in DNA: TGTGCCAGCAGTCACGAGGATAACTATGGCTACACCTTC.

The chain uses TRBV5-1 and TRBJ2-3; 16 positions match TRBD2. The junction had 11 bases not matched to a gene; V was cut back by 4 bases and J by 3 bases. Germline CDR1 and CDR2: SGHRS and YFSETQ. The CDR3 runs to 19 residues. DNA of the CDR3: TGCGCCAGCAGCGTGGACCCCGGGACTAGCGGGGGGGCTACAGATACGCAGTATTTT. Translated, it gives CASSVDPGTSGGATDTQYF. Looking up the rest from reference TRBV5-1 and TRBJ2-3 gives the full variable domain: KAGVTQTPRYLIKTRGQQVTLSCSPISGHRSVSWYQQTPGQGLQFLFEYFSETQRNKGNFPGRFSGRQFSNSRSEMNVSTLELGDSALYLCASSVDPGTSGGATDTQYFGPGTRLTVL.

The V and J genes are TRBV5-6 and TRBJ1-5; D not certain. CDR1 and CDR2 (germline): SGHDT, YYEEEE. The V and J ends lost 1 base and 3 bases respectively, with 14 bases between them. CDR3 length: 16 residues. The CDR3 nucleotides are TGTGCCAGCAGCTTGCTTAGCGACTCCATCAATCAGCCCCAGCATTTT. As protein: CASSLLSDSINQPQHF. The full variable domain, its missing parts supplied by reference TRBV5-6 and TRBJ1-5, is DAGVTQSPTHLIKTRGQQVTLRCSPKSGHDTVSWYQQALGQGPQFIFQYYEEEERQRGNFPDRFSGHQFPNYSSELNVNALLLGDSALYLCASSLLSDSINQPQHFGDGTRLSIL.

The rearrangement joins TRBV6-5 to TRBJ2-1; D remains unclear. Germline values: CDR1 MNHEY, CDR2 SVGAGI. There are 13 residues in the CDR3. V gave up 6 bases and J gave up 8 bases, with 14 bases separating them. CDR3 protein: CASRILGNDEQFF. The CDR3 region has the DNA TGTGCCAGCAGGATTTTAGGGAACGATGAGCAGTTCTTC.

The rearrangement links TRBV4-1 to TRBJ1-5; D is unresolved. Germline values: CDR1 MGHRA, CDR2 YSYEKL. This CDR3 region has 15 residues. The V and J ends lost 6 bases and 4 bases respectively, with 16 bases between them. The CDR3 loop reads CASSEDRGGNQPQHF. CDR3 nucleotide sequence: TGCGCCAGCAGTGAGGACCGGGGAGGGAATCAGCCCCAGCATTTT.

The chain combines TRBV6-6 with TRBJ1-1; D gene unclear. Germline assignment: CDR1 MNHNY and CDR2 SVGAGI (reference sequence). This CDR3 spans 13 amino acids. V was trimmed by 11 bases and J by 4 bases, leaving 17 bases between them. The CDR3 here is CAVTLDAATEAFF. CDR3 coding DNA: TGTGCCGTCACACTGGATGCTGCCACTGAAGCTTTCTTT.

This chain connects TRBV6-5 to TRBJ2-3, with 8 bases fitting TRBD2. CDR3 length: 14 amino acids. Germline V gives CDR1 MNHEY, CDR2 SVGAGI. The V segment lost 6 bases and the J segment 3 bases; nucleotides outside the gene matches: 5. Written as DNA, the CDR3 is TGTGCCAGCAGAGGACTAGCTTTAACAGATACGCAGTATTTT. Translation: CASRGLALTDTQYF.

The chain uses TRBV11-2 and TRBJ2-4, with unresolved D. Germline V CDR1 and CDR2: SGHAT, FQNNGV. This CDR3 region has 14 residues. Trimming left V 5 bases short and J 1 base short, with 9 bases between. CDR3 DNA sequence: TGTGCCAGCAGCCAGAGGCGGGCCAAAAACATTCAGTACTTC. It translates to CASSQRRAKNIQYF.

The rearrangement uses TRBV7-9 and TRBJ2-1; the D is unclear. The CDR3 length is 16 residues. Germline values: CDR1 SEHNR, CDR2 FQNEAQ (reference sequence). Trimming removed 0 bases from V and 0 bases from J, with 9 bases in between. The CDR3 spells CASSLASSSSYNEQFF. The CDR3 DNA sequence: TGTGCCAGCAGCTTAGCTAGTAGCAGCTCCTACAATGAGCAGTTCTTC.